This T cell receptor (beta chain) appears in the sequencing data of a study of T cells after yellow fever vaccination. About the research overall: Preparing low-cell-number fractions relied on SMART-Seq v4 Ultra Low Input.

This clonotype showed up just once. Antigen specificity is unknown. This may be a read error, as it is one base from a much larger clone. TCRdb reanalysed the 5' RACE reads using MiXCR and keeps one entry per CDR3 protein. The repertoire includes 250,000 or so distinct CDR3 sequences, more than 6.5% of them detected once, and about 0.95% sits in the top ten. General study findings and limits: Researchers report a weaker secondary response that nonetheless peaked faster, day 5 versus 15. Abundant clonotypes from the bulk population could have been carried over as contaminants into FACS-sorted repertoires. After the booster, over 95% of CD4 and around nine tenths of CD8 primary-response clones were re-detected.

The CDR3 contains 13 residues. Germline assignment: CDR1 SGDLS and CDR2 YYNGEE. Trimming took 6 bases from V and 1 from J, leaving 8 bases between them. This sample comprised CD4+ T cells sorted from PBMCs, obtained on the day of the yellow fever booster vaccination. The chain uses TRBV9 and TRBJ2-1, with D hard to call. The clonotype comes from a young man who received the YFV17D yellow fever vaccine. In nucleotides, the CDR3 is TGTGCCAGCAACGCCGAGTCCTACAATGAGCAGTTCTTC. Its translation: CASNAESYNEQFF.